This T cell receptor beta chain was sequenced for a study of CD8+ T cells in alopecia areata. Regarding the study as a whole: Sequence data from scalp samples additionally include resident alphabeta T cells of normal skin.

The CDR3 is made up of 14 amino acids. Germline CDR1 and CDR2: NNHDY and SYVADS. Trimming left V 5 bases short and J 2 bases short, with 12 bases between. Extracted RNA was reverse transcribed into cDNA, the sequencing template. Assay: immunoSEQ multiplex PCR; the TCRdb copy retains only in-frame clones and omits some. The sample holds some 120,000 clones, and no clone turns up only once. A note on this clone: Its target is unknown. All gene names here are mouse names. The missing CDR3 end, 4 residues past where the read stops, is filled in from the germline J gene. Within the sample, other DNA sequences also encode this same CDR3.

The sample comprised lesional skin. The receptor was isolated from a C3H/HeJ mouse with alopecia areata. Mouse MHC haplotype: H2-k. The chain is built from TRBV13-3 and TRBJ2-5; D is perhaps TRBD1 (7 bases). The CDR3 loop is CASRGGGGQDTQYF. The part of the CDR3 DNA that was read is TGTGCCAGCAGGGGAGGGGGCGGCCAAGAC. Full variable domain (outside the CDR3, taken from reference TRBV13-3 and TRBJ2-5): EAAVTQSPRSKVAVTGGKVTLSCHQTNNHDYMYWYRQDTGHGLRLIHYSYVADSTEKGDIPDGYKASRPSQENFSLILELASLSQTAVYFCASRGGGGQDTQYFGPGTRLLVL.